This T cell receptor (beta chain) was captured in a study of blood T cell repertoires in COVID-19. Study-level background: From the United States, Italy and Spain came samples of acute and convalescent COVID-19. The analysed material was cDNA or gDNA that came from T cells, B-cell-depleted T cells, or PBMCs.

In the authors' workflow: For nucleated cells, counts were estimated from reference gene primer amplification. Sequencing was performed with immunoSEQ multiplex PCR; in TCRdb, only in-frame clones are kept and a portion is missing. V, J and clone size were drawn from that table, and D and trimming were deduced from the DNA. The sample lists about 120,000 clones; about 78% were seen once. Germline assignment: CDR1 SGHDT and CDR2 YYEEEE. V was cut by 1 base and J by 7 bases, with 9 bases left in between. This CDR3 comprises 12 residues. The chain combines TRBV5-6 with TRBJ2-7; D perhaps matches TRBD1 (6 bases). The sequence was obtained from a man aged 65 to 85 with acute or convalescent COVID-19. Sequenced input: peripheral blood. The CDR3 region is CASSLTGTEQYF. DNA for the CDR3: TGTGCCAGCAGCTTGACCGGGACAGAGCAGTACTTC.